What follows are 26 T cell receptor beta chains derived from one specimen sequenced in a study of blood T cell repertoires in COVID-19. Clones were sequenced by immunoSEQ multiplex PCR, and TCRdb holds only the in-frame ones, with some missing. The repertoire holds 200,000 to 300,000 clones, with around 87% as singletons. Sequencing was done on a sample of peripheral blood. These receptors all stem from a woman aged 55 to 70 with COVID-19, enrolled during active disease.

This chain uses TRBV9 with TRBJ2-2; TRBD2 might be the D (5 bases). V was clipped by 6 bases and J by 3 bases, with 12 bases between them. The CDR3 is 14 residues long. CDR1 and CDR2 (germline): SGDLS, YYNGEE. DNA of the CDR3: TGTGCCAGCACCGAAGGACTCCACACCGGGGAGCTGTTTTTT. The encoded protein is CASTEGLHTGELFF. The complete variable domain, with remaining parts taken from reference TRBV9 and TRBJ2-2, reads DSGVTQTPKHLITATGQRVTLRCSPRSGDLSVYWYQQSLDQGLQFLIQYYNGEERAKGNILERFSAQQFPDLHSELNLSSLELGDSALYFCASTEGLHTGELFFGEGSRLTVL.

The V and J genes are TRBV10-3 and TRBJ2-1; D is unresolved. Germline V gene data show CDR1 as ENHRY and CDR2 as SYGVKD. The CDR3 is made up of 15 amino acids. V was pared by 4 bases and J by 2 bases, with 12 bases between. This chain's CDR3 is CAISGGIAAYNEQFF. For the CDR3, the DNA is TGTGCCATCAGTGGAGGCATTGCCGCCTACAATGAGCAGTTCTTC.

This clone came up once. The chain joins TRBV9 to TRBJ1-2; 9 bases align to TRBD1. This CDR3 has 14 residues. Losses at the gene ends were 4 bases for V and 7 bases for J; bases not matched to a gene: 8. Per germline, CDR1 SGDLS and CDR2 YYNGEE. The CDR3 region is CASSSPGQGRGYTF. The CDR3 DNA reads TGTGCCAGCAGCTCCCCGGGACAGGGTCGTGGCTACACCTTC.

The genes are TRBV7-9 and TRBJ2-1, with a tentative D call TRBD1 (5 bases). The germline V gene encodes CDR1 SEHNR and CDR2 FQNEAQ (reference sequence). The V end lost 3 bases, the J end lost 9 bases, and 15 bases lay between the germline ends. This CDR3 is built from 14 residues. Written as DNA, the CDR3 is TGTGCCAGCAGCTTGTTGACAGCAGGGTTTGAGCAGTTCTTC. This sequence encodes CASSLLTAGFEQFF.

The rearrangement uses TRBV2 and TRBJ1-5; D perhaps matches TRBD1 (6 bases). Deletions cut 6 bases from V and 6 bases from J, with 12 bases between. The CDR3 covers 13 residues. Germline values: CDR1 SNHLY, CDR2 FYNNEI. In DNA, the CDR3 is TGTGCCAGCAGGATACAGGGAAGTCAGCCCCAGCATTTT. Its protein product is CASRIQGSQPQHF.

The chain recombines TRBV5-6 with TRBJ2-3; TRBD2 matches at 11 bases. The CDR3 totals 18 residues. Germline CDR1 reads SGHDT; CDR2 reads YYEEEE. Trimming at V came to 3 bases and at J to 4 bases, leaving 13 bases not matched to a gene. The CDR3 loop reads CASSSTGTSGSGSDTQYF. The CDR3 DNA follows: TGTGCCAGCAGCTCGACGGGGACTAGCGGCTCCGGGTCAGATACGCAGTATTTT. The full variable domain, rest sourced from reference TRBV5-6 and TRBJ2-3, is DAGVTQSPTHLIKTRGQQVTLRCSPKSGHDTVSWYQQALGQGPQFIFQYYEEEERQRGNFPDRFSGHQFPNYSSELNVNALLLGDSALYLCASSSTGTSGSGSDTQYFGPGTRLTVL.

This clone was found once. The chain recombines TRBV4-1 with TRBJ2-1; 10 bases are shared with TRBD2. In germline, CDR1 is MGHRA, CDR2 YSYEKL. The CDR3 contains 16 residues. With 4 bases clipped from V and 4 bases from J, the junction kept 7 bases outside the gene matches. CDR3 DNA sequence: TGCGCCAGCAGCCGGGGACTAGCGAACCTTTACAATGAGCAGTTCTTC. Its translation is CASSRGLANLYNEQFF.

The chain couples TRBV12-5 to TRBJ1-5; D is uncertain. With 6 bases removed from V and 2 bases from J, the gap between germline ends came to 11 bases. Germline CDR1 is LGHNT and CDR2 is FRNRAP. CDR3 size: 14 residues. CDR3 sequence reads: CASGWGVGNQPQHF. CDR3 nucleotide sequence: TGTGCTAGTGGGTGGGGAGTAGGCAATCAGCCCCAGCATTTT.

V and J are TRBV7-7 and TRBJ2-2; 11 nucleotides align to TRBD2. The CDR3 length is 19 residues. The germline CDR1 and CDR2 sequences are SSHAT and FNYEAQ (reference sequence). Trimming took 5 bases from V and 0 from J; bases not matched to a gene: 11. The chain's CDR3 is CASSPQTSGTDPNTGELFF. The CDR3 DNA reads TGTGCCAGCAGCCCCCAGACTAGCGGGACTGACCCGAACACCGGGGAGCTGTTTTTT.

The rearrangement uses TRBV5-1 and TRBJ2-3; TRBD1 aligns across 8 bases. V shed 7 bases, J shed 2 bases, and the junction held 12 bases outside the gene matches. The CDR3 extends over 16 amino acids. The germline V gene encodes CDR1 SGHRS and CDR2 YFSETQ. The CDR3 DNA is TGCGCCAGCGGTATGGACGGACAGGGCACCACAGATACGCAGTATTTT. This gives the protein CASGMDGQGTTDTQYF.

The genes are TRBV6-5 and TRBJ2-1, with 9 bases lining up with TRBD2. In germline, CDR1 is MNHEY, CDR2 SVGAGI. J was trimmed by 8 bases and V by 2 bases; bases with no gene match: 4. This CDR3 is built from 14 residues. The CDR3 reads CASSYGREGDEQFF. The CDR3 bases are TGTGCCAGCAGTTACGGGCGGGAGGGCGATGAGCAGTTCTTC.

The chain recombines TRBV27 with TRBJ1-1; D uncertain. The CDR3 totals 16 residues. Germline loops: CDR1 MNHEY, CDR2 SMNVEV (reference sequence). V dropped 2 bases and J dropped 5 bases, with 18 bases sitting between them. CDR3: CASSLDGVHLPTEAFF. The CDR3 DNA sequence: TGTGCCAGCAGTTTAGACGGGGTCCATCTCCCAACTGAAGCTTTCTTT.

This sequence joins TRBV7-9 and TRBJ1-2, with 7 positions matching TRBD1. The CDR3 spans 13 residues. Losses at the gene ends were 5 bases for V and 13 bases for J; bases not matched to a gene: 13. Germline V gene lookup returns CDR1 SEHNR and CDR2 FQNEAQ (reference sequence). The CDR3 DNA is TGTGCCAGCAGCATCGGGACAGAAAAGTGCTGCACCTTC. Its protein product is CASSIGTEKCCTF.

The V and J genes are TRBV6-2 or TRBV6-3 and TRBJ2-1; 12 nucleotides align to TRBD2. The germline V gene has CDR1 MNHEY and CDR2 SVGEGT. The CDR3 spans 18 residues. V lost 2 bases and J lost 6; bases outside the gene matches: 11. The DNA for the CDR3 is TGTGCCAGCAGTTACCCACCCCGAGGGACTAGCGGGTCCAATGAGCAGTTCTTC. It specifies CASSYPPRGTSGSNEQFF.

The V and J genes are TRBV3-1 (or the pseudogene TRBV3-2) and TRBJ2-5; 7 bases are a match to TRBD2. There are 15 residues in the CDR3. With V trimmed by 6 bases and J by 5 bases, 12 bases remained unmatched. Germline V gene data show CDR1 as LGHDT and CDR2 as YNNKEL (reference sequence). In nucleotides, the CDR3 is TGTGCCAGCAGTCCCGGGAGGCACTTATGGGAGACCCAGTACTTC. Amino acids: CASSPGRHLWETQYF.

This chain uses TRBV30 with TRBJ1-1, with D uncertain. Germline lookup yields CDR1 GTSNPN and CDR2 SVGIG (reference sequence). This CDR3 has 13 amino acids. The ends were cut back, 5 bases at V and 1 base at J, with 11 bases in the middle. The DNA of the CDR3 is TGTGCCTGGGATAATAAACAGAACACTGAAGCTTTCTTT. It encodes CAWDNKQNTEAFF.

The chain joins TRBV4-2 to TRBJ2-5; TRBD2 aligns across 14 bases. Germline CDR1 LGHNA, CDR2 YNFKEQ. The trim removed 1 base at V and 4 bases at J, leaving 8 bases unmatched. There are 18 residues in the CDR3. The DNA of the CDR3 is TGTGCCAGCAGCCAAGGTGGGACTAGCGGGAGTCAGGGAGAGACCCAGTACTTC. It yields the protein CASSQGGTSGSQGETQYF.

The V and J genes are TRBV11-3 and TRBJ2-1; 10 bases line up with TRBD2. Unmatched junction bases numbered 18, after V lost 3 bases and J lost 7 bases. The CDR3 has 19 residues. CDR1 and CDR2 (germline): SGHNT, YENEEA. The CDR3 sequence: CASSLDASGRYGTQNEQFF. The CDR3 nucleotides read TGTGCCAGCAGCTTGGACGCTAGCGGGAGATACGGTACGCAGAATGAGCAGTTCTTC.

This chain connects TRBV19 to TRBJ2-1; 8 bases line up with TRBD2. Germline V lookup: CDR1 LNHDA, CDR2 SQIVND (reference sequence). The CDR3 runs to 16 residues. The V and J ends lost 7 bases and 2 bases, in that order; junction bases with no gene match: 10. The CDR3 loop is CASTRTSGGTYNEQFF. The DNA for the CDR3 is TGTGCCAGTACCCGAACTAGCGGTGGTACCTACAATGAGCAGTTCTTC.

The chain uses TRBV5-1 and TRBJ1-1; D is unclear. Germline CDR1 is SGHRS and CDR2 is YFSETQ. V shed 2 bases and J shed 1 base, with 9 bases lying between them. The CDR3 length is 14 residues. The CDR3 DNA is TGCGCCAGCAGCTTATGGAGGACGAACACTGAAGCTTTCTTT. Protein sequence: CASSLWRTNTEAFF.

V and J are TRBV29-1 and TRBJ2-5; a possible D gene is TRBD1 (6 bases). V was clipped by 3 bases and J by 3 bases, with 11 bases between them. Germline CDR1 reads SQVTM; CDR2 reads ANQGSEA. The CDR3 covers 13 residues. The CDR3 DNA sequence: TGCAGCGTTGATAGGCAGGGGAAAGAGACCCAGTACTTC. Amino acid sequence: CSVDRQGKETQYF. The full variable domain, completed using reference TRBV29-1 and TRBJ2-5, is SAVISQKPSRDICQRGTSLTIQCQVDSQVTMMFWYRQQPGQSLTLIATANQGSEATYESGFVIDKFPISRPNLTFSTLTVSNMSPEDSSIYLCSVDRQGKETQYFGPGTRLLVL.

The CDR3 spells CASSQYRVGNQPQHF. The CDR3 coding sequence is TGTGCCAGCAGTCAATACAGGGTGGGCAATCAGCCCCAGCATTTT. The gene calls are TRBV6-6 and TRBJ1-5; tentative D call: TRBD1 (6 bases). Trimming stripped 5 bases from V and 2 bases from J, with 13 bases between. CDR1 is MNHNY and CDR2 is SVGAGI in the germline V gene (reference sequence). The CDR3 contains 15 residues.

CDR3 nucleotides: TGCGCCAGCAGCTTCTCCGGGGGTAATGAAAAACTGTTTTTT. It is translated as CASSFSGGNEKLFF. The chain carries TRBV5-1 and TRBJ1-4, with D possibly TRBD1 on 5 matching bases. This CDR3 spans 14 amino acids. Germline CDR1 is SGHRS and CDR2 is YFSETQ. V dropped 2 bases and J dropped 4 bases, with 9 bases sitting between them. Full variable domain (rest looked up from reference TRBV5-1 and TRBJ1-4): KAGVTQTPRYLIKTRGQQVTLSCSPISGHRSVSWYQQTPGQGLQFLFEYFSETQRNKGNFPGRFSGRQFSNSRSEMNVSTLELGDSALYLCASSFSGGNEKLFFGSGTQLSVL.

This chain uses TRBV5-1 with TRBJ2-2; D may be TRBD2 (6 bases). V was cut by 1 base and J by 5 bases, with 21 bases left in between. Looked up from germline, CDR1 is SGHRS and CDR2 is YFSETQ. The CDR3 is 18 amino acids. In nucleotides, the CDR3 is TGCGCCAGCAGCTTGACTTCTTTAGCGGATAGACTGACCGGGGAGCTGTTTTTT. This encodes CASSLTSLADRLTGELFF. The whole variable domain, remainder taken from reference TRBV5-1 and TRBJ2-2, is KAGVTQTPRYLIKTRGQQVTLSCSPISGHRSVSWYQQTPGQGLQFLFEYFSETQRNKGNFPGRFSGRQFSNSRSEMNVSTLELGDSALYLCASSLTSLADRLTGELFFGEGSRLTVL.

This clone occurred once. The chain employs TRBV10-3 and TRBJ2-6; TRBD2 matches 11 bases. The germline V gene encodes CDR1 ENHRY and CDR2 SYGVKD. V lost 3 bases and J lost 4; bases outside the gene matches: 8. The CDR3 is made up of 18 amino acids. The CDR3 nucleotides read TGTGCCATCAGTGAACTGACTAGCGGGACGACCGGGGCCAACGTCCTGACTTTC. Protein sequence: CAISELTSGTTGANVLTF.

The CDR3 sequence is CASSLLGTPGYEQYF. The DNA of the CDR3 is TGTGCCAGCAGTTTATTAGGGACACCCGGCTACGAGCAGTACTTC. The chain has TRBV27 and TRBJ2-7; D may be TRBD1 (6 bases). Germline V lookup: CDR1 MNHEY, CDR2 SMNVEV (reference sequence). The CDR3 loop spans 15 amino acids. Between the trimmed V and J ends, which lost 1 base and 3 bases, there was a span of 13 bases.